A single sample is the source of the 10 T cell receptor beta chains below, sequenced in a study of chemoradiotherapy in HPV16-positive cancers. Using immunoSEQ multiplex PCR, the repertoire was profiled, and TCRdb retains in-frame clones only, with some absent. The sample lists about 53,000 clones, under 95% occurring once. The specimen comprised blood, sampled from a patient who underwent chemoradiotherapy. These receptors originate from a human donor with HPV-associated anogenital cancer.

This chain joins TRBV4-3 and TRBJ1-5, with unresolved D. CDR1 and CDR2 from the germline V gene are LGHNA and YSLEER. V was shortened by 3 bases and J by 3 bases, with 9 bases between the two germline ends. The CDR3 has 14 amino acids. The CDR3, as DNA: TGCGCCAGCAGCCATGAGTTTTCCAATCAGCCCCAGCATTTT. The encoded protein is CASSHEFSNQPQHF.

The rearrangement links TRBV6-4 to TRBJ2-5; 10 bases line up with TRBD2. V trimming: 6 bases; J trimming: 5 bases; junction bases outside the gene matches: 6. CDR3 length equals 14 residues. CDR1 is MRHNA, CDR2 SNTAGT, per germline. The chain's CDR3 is CASRLTSGKETQYF. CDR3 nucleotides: TGTGCCAGCAGATTAACTAGCGGGAAGGAGACCCAGTACTTC.

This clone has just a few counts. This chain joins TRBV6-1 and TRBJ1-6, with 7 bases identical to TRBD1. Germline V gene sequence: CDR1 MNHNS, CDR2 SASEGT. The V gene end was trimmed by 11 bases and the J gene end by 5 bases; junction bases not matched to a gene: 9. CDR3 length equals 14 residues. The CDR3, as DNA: TGTGCCCTAGAAGGGGGCGTCCATAATTCACCCCTCCACTTT. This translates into CALEGGVHNSPLHF.

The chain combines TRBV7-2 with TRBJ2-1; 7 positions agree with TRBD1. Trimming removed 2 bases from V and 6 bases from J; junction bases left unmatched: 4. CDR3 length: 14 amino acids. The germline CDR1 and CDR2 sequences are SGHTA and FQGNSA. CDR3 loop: CASSLTGASNEQFF. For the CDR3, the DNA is TGTGCCAGCAGCTTAACAGGGGCCTCCAATGAGCAGTTCTTC. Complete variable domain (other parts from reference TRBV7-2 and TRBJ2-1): GAGVSQSPSNKVTEKGKDVELRCDPISGHTALYWYRQSLGQGLEFLIYFQGNSAPDKSGLPSDRFSAERTGGSVSTLTIQRTQQEDSAVYLCASSLTGASNEQFFGPGTRLTVL.

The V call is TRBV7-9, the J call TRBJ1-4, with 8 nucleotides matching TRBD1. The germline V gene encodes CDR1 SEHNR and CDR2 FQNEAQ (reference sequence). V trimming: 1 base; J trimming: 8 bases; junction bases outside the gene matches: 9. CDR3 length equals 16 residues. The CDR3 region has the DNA TGTGCCAGCAGCTTAGTTAGTTGGGGACAGGCGGAAAAACTGTTTTTT. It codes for CASSLVSWGQAEKLFF.

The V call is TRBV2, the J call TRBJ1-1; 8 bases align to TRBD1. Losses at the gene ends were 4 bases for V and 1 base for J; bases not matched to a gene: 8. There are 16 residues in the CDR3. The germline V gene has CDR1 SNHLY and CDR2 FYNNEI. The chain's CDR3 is CASSGGQARGNTEAFF. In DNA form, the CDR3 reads TGTGCCAGCAGTGGGGGACAGGCCCGGGGGAACACTGAAGCTTTCTTT.

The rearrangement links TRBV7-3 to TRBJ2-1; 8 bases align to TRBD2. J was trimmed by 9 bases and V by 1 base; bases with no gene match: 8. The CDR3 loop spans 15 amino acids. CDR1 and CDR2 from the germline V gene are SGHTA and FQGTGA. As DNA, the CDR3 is TGTGCCAGCAGCTTAATAACTAGCGGTAGGGGTGAGCAGTTCTTC. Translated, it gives CASSLITSGRGEQFF.

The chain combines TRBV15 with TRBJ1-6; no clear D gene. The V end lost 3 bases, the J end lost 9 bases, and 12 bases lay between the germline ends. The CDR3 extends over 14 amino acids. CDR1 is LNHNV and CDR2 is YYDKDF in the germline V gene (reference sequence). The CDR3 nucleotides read TGTGCCACCAGCAGTTCTGGGAGGGTTTCACCCCTCCACTTT. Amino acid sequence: CATSSSGRVSPLHF.

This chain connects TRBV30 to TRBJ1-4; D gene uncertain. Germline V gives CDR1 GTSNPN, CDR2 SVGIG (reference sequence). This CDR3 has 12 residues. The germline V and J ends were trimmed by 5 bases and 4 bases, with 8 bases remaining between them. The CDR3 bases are TGTGCCTGGGAGGGAGGTAATGAAAAACTGTTTTTT. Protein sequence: CAWEGGNEKLFF.

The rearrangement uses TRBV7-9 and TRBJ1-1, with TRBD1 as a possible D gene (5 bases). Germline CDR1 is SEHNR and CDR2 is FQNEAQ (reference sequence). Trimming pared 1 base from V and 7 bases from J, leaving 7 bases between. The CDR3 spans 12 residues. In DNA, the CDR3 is TGTGCCAGCAGCTTAGGGGGGTTTGAAGCTTTCTTT. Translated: CASSLGGFEAFF.